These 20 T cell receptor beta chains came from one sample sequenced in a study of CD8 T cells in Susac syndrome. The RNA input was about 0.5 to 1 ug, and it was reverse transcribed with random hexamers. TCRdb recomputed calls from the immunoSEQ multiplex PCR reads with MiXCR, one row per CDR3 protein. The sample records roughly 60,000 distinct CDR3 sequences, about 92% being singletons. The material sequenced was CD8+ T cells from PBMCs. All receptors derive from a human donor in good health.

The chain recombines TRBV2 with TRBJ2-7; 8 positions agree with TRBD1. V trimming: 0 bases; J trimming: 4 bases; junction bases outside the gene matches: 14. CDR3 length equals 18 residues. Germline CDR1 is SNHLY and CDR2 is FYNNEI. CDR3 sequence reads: CASSEAPTANRGRYEQYF. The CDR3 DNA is TGTGCCAGCAGTGAAGCCCCCACCGCGAACAGGGGGAGGTACGAGCAGTACTTC.

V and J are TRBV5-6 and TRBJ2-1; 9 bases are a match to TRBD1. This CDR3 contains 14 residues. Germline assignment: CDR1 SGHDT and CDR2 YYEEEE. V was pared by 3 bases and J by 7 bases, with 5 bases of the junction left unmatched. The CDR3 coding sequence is TGTGCCAGCAGCTACGGGACAGGGAGGAATGAGCAGTTCTTC. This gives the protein CASSYGTGRNEQFF.

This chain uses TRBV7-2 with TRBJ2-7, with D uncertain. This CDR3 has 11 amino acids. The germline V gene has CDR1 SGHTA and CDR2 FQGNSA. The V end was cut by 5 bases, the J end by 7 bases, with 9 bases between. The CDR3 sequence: CASSPGWEQYF. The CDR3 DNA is TGTGCCAGCAGCCCTGGCTGGGAGCAGTACTTC.

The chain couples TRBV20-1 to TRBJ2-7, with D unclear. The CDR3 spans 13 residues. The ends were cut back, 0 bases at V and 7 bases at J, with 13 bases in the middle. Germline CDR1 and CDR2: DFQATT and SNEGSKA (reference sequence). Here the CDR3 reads CSAREAPFGEQYF. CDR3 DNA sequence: TGCAGTGCTAGAGAGGCCCCTTTTGGGGAGCAGTACTTC.

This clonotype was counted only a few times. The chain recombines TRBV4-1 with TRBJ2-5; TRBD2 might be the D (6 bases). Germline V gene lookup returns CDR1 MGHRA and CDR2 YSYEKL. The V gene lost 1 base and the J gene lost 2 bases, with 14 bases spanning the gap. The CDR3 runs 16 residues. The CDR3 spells CASSQVGGVSQETQYF. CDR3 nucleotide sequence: TGCGCCAGCAGCCAAGTGGGCGGGGTATCACAAGAGACCCAGTACTTC.

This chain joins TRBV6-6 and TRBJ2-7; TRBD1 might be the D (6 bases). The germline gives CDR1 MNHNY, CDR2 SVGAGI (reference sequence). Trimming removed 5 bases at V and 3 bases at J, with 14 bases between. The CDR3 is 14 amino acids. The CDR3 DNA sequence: TGTGCCAGCAGTGAGGGCGGCAGGGGCTACGAGCAGTACTTC. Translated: CASSEGGRGYEQYF.

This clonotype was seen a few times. The CDR3 DNA sequence: TGCGCCAGCAGCTTGGAGCGCGAGCAGTACTTC. It is translated as CASSLEREQYF. The chain uses TRBV5-1 and TRBJ2-7, with no clear D. V was cut by 0 bases and J by 6 bases, with 4 bases left in between. Germline loops: CDR1 SGHRS, CDR2 YFSETQ. The CDR3 is 11 amino acids. Variable domain in full (rest from reference TRBV5-1 and TRBJ2-7): KAGVTQTPRYLIKTRGQQVTLSCSPISGHRSVSWYQQTPGQGLQFLFEYFSETQRNKGNFPGRFSGRQFSNSRSEMNVSTLELGDSALYLCASSLEREQYFGPGTRLTVT.

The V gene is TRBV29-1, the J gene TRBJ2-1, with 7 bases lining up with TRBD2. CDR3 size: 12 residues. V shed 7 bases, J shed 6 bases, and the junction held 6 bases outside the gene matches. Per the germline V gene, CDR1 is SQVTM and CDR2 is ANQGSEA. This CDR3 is CSARGVGNEQFF. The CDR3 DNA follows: TGCAGCGCCCGGGGGGTGGGCAATGAGCAGTTCTTC.

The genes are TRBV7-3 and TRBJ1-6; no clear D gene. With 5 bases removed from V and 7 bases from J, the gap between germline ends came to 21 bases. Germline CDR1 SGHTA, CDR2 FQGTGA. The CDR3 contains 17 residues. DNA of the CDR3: TGTGCCAGCAGCCTCCTCCAGAAGGGCCGTGAAAATTCACCCCTCCACTTT. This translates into CASSLLQKGRENSPLHF.

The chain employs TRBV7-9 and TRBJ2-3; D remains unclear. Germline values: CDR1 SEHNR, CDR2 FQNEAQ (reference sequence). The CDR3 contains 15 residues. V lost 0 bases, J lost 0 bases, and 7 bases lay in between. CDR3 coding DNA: TGTGCCAGCAGCTTAGCATCATCTAGCACAGATACGCAGTATTTT. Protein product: CASSLASSSTDTQYF. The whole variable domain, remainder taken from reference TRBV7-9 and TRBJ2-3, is DTGVSQNPRHKITKRGQNVTFRCDPISEHNRLYWYRQTLGQGPEFLTYFQNEAQLEKSRLLSDRFSAERPKGSFSTLEIQRTEQGDSAMYLCASSLASSSTDTQYFGPGTRLTVL.

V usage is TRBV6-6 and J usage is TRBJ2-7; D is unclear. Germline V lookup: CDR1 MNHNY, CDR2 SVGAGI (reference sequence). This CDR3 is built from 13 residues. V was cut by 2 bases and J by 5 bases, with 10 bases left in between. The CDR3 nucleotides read TGTGCCAGCAGTTACATAACAGACGACGAGCAGTACTTC. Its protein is CASSYITDDEQYF.

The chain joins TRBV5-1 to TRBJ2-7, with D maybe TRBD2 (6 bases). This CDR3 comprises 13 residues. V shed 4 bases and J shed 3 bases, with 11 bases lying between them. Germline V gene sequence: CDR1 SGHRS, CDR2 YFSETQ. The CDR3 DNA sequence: TGCGCCAGCAGCACGGACGGGAGCTACGAGCAGTACTTC. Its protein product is CASSTDGSYEQYF.

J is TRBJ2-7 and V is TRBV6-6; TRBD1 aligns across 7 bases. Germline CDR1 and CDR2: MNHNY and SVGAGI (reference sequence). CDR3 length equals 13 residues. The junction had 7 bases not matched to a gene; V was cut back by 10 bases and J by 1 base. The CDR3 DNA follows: TGTGCCACCGGGACAGTGTTTTCCTACGAGCAGTACTTC. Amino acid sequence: CATGTVFSYEQYF.

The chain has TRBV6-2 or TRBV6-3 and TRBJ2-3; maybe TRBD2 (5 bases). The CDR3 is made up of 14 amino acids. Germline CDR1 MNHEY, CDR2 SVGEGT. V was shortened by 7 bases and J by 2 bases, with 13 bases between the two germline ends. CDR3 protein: CASTSGLHTDTQYF. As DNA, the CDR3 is TGTGCCAGCACCTCCGGACTCCACACAGATACGCAGTATTTT.

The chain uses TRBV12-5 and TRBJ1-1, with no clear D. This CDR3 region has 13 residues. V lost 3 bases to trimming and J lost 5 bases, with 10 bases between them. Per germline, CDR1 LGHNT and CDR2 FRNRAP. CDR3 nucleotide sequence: TGTGCTAGTGGTTTCCCGGGAAGTACTGAAGCTTTCTTT. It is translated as CASGFPGSTEAFF.

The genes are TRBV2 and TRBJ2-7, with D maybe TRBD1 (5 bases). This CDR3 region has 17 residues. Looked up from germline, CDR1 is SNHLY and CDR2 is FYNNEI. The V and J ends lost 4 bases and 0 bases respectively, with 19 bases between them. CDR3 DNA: TGTGCCAGCAGTGGCCCGGGCGAACAGGCCCTCTCCTACGAGCAGTACTTC. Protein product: CASSGPGEQALSYEQYF.

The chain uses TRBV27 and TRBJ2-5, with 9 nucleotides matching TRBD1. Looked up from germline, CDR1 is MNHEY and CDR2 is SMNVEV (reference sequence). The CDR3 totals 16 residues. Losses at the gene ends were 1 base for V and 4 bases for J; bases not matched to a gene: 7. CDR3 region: CASSLFGTGIAETQYF. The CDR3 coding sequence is TGTGCCAGCAGTTTATTCGGGACAGGGATTGCAGAGACCCAGTACTTC.

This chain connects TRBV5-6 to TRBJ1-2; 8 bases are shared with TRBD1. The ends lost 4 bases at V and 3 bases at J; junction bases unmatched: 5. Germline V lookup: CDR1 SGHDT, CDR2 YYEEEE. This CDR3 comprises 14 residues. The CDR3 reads CASSPQGADYGYTF. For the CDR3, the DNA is TGTGCCAGCAGCCCCCAGGGGGCTGACTATGGCTACACCTTC.

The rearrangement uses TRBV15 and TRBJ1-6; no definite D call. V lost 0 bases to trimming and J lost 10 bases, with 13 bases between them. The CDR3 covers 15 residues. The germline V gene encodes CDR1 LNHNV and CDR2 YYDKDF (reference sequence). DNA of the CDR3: TGTGCCACCAGCAGAGATCGGGGTCCGGGATCACCCCTCCACTTT. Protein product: CATSRDRGPGSPLHF.

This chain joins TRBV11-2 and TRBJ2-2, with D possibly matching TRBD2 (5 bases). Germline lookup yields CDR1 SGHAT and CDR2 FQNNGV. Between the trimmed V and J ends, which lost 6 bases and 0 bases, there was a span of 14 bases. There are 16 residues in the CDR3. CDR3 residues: CASSFLGGSNTGELFF. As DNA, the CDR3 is TGTGCCAGCAGTTTCCTCGGCGGGTCGAACACCGGGGAGCTGTTTTTT. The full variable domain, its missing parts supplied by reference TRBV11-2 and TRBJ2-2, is EAGVAQSPRYKIIEKRQSVAFWCNPISGHATLYWYQQILGQGPKLLIQFQNNGVVDDSQLPKDRFSAERLKGVDSTLKIQPAKLEDSAVYLCASSFLGGSNTGELFFGEGSRLTVL.